The 25 T cell receptor beta chains reported below all come from one sample, sequenced in a study of CD8+ T cells in alopecia areata. Extraction and reverse transcription of RNA yielded cDNA as the sequencing template. Sequencing was performed with immunoSEQ multiplex PCR; in TCRdb, only in-frame clones are kept and a portion is missing. Among about 180,000 clones listed, 51% were seen once. As for treatment: oral pan-JAK inhibitor, 5-10 mg twice daily. Sample: CD8+ T cells sorted from blood, taken at approximately week 52, from a patient treated with tofacitinib. Receptors were obtained from a human donor with alopecia areata.

The chain couples TRBV5-6 to TRBJ1-2; D is unresolved. This CDR3 spans 12 amino acids. Trimming took 4 bases from V and 2 from J, leaving 6 bases between them. Germline V gene data show CDR1 as SGHDT and CDR2 as YYEEEE. In DNA form, the CDR3 reads TGTGCCAGCAGCGAAGACAACTATGGCTACACCTTC. Protein: CASSEDNYGYTF.

The CDR3: CASSVTGDSYNEQFF. CDR3 in DNA: TGTGCCAGCAGCGTTACGGGTGACTCCTACAATGAGCAGTTCTTC. V and J are TRBV27 and TRBJ2-1, with no clear D. CDR1 and CDR2 from the germline V gene are MNHEY and SMNVEV (reference sequence). The CDR3 is 15 amino acids. V lost 6 bases and J 0 bases, leaving 12 bases between the germline ends.

This clone was picked up one time. The chain carries TRBV13 and TRBJ2-1; the D is unclear. Germline V lookup: CDR1 PRHDT, CDR2 FYEKMQ (reference sequence). The CDR3 is 12 amino acids. V was shortened by 5 bases and J by 6 bases, with 8 bases between the two germline ends. The CDR3 spells CASSEAPNEQFF. The CDR3 nucleotides read TGTGCCAGCAGCGAGGCCCCCAATGAGCAGTTCTTC.

CDR3 residues: CATSSGQQDAFF. Here the CDR3 DNA reads TGTGCCACCAGCAGCGGACAGCAGGACGCTTTCTTT. The chain joins TRBV15 to TRBJ1-1; possible D gene TRBD1, 6 bases. From germline, CDR1 is LNHNV and CDR2 YYDKDF (reference sequence). V lost 3 bases and J 11 bases, leaving 13 bases between the germline ends. This CDR3 region has 12 residues.

The J gene is TRBJ2-3, the V gene TRBV30; perhaps TRBD2 as D (6 bases). The length of the CDR3 is 15 residues. Between the trimmed V and J ends, which lost 4 bases and 0 bases, there was a span of 14 bases. CDR1 and CDR2 from the germline V gene are GTSNPN and SVGIG (reference sequence). CDR3 nucleotide sequence: TGTGCCTGGAAGAAGGGAGGCCCGAGCACAGATACGCAGTATTTT. Protein: CAWKKGGPSTDTQYF.

This clone was observed a few times. This sequence is one base from a far larger clone and is likely a read error. V is TRBV19 and J is TRBJ2-3; 12 nucleotides agree with TRBD1. The CDR3 contains 14 residues. V dropped 5 bases and J dropped 4; count of bases not matched to a gene: 1. Germline CDR1 is LNHDA and CDR2 is SQIVND (reference sequence). Here the CDR3 reads CASSGTGGADTQYF. CDR3 nucleotides: TGTGCCAGTAGTGGGACAGGGGGCGCAGATACGCAGTATTTT.

The rearrangement joins TRBV4-1 to TRBJ1-2; no firm D call. From germline, CDR1 is MGHRA and CDR2 YSYEKL. Trimming removed 0 bases from V and 1 base from J, with 15 bases in between. CDR3 length: 17 amino acids. This chain's CDR3 is CASSQDPDPRLNYGYTF. DNA for the CDR3: TGCGCCAGCAGCCAAGATCCAGATCCGAGACTTAACTATGGCTACACCTTC.

V is TRBV27 and J is TRBJ2-6, with D perhaps assigned TRBD1 or TRBD2 (5 bases each). The CDR3 runs 16 residues. Trimming took 5 bases from V and 0 from J, leaving 11 bases between them. In germline, CDR1 is MNHEY, CDR2 SMNVEV (reference sequence). CDR3 protein: CASSLGALSGANVLTF. CDR3 nucleotide sequence: TGTGCCAGCAGTCTCGGGGCTCTCTCTGGGGCCAACGTCCTGACTTTC. Full variable domain (outside the CDR3, taken from reference TRBV27 and TRBJ2-6): EAQVTQNPRYLITVTGKKLTVTCSQNMNHEYMSWYRQDPGLGLRQIYYSMNVEVTDKGDVPEGYKVSRKEKRNFPLILESPSPNQTSLYFCASSLGALSGANVLTFGAGSRLTVL.

Note on this clone: A much larger clone is a single base away; this may be a read error. The V and J genes are TRBV5-6 and TRBJ1-1, with D possibly matching TRBD1 (6 bases). The CDR3 contains 14 residues. Germline CDR1 SGHDT, CDR2 YYEEEE. Trimming took off 2 bases at V and 0 bases at J, with 8 bases between the two ends. The CDR3 sequence: CASSLGQMNTEAFF. CDR3 nucleotide sequence: TGTGCCAGCAGCTTAGGACAGATGAACACTGAAGCTTTCTTT.

This clone was detected only a few times. This chain uses TRBV29-1 with TRBJ2-1; D is unclear. Looked up from germline, CDR1 is SQVTM and CDR2 is ANQGSEA. V lost 4 bases and J lost 9, with 10 bases in between. The CDR3 length is 11 residues. Here the CDR3 reads CSVVPVSEQFF. The CDR3 bases are TGCAGCGTTGTGCCCGTCAGTGAGCAGTTCTTC.

A few counts support this clone. The chain couples TRBV7-8 to TRBJ2-2; 10 positions agree with TRBD1. Per the germline V gene, CDR1 is SGHVS and CDR2 is FQNEAQ. V dropped 3 bases and J dropped 7; count of bases not matched to a gene: 5. The CDR3 consists of 15 residues. This chain's CDR3 is CASSFGTGEGGELFF. The CDR3 coding sequence is TGTGCCAGCAGCTTTGGGACAGGGGAAGGCGGGGAGCTGTTTTTT.

This clone was detected only a few times. The J gene is TRBJ2-7, the V gene TRBV30; tentatively, D is TRBD1 or TRBD2 (5 bases each). Germline-derived CDR1 and CDR2 are GTSNPN and SVGIG (reference sequence). V shed 1 base and J shed 4 bases, with 20 bases lying between them. The CDR3 sequence is 16 residues long. The CDR3 nucleotides are TGTGCCTGGAGTGGCAGCACGGAAGGATGGGGGTACGAGCAGTACTTC. Its translation is CAWSGSTEGWGYEQYF.

The rearrangement uses TRBV2 and TRBJ1-1; D is perhaps TRBD1 (6 bases). CDR1 and CDR2 from the germline V gene are SNHLY and FYNNEI. Trimming left V 10 bases short and J 5 bases short, with 11 bases between. The CDR3 runs 11 residues. This chain's CDR3 is CAIPRGTEAFF. For the CDR3, the DNA is TGTGCCATCCCTAGGGGGACTGAAGCTTTCTTT.

V gene TRBV4-2 combines with J gene TRBJ2-1; a possible D gene is TRBD2 (6 bases). The CDR3 is made up of 15 amino acids. The V end was cut by 4 bases, the J end by 8 bases, with 18 bases between. The germline CDR1 and CDR2 sequences are LGHNA and YNFKEQ. CDR3 amino acids: CASSRGDLGWDEQFF. CDR3 DNA: TGTGCCAGCAGCCGCGGGGACTTAGGATGGGATGAGCAGTTCTTC.

The chain joins TRBV6-5 to TRBJ2-2; tentatively, D is TRBD1 (6 bases). CDR3 size: 13 residues. CDR1 is MNHEY, CDR2 SVGAGI, per germline. V lost 7 bases, J lost 3 bases, and 9 bases lay in between. CDR3 loop: CASTRTDTGELFF. CDR3 DNA sequence: TGTGCCAGCACTCGGACAGACACCGGGGAGCTGTTTTTT.

The gene calls are TRBV11-2 and TRBJ1-1; the D gene is possibly TRBD1 (6 bases). The CDR3 spans 12 residues. Germline lookup yields CDR1 SGHAT and CDR2 FQNNGV. V lost 4 bases, J lost 10 bases, and 13 bases lay in between. CDR3 amino acids: CASSSGVSRAFF. The CDR3 DNA sequence: TGTGCCAGCAGCTCAGGGGTTTCTCGAGCTTTCTTT.

The chain couples TRBV4-3 to TRBJ2-5, with 7 bases that match TRBD2. J lost 2 bases, V lost 3 bases, and 9 bases had no gene match. CDR3 size: 16 residues. From germline, CDR1 is LGHNA and CDR2 YSLEER. The CDR3 loop is CASSHRRGGGQETQYF. The CDR3, as DNA: TGCGCCAGCAGCCACCGGAGAGGCGGGGGACAAGAGACCCAGTACTTC.

V is TRBV7-9 and J is TRBJ2-3; either TRBD1 or TRBD2 may supply D (5 bases each). Trimming removed 9 bases at V and 0 bases at J, with 10 bases between. Germline loops: CDR1 SEHNR, CDR2 FQNEAQ (reference sequence). The CDR3 loop spans 13 amino acids. CDR3 DNA: TGTGCCAGTCGGGACCCGAGCACAGATACGCAGTATTTT. This gives the protein CASRDPSTDTQYF.

The V call is TRBV9, the J call TRBJ2-7; the D call may be TRBD1 or TRBD2 (5 bases each). Germline values: CDR1 SGDLS, CDR2 YYNGEE. The ends were cut back, 0 bases at V and 6 bases at J, with 13 bases in the middle. This CDR3 is 14 amino acids long. The CDR3 reads CASSVDGTQGEQYF. The CDR3, as DNA: TGTGCCAGCAGCGTAGACGGGACCCAGGGCGAGCAGTACTTC.

The chain uses TRBV9 and TRBJ2-1; 8 bases map to TRBD2. There are 13 residues in the CDR3. CDR1 is SGDLS and CDR2 is YYNGEE in the germline V gene. Trimming cost V 1 base and J 8 bases; bases outside gene matches: 2. The CDR3 DNA reads TGTGCCAGCAGCGTAAGCGGGGGTTATGAGCAGTTCTTC. Translating gives CASSVSGGYEQFF.

The DNA of the CDR3 is TGTGCCATCAGTGAGTCTCTTTATGAGGAGTCCTCCTATAATTCACCCCTCCACTTT. This codes for CAISESLYEESSYNSPLHF. V and J are TRBV10-3 and TRBJ1-6; D remains ambiguous. The V and J ends lost 0 bases and 0 bases respectively, with 15 bases between them. Germline V gene sequence: CDR1 ENHRY, CDR2 SYGVKD. The CDR3 length is 19 residues.

The genes are TRBV6-5 and TRBJ1-2; 8 positions agree with TRBD1. This CDR3 has 13 amino acids. V trimming: 5 bases; J trimming: 4 bases; junction bases outside the gene matches: 3. Germline loops: CDR1 MNHEY, CDR2 SVGAGI. This chain's CDR3 is CASSVDRVYGYTF. As DNA, the CDR3 is TGTGCCAGCAGTGTGGACAGGGTCTATGGCTACACCTTC.

This rearrangement joins TRBV6-5 to TRBJ1-2; unclear D gene. The CDR3 has 15 amino acids. The germline V gene encodes CDR1 MNHEY and CDR2 SVGAGI. The V end was cut by 0 bases, the J end by 0 bases, with 8 bases between. CDR3 DNA: TGTGCCAGCAGTTACTCCTCCACAACTAACTATGGCTACACCTTC. Its translation: CASSYSSTTNYGYTF.

The V call is TRBV7-9, the J call TRBJ2-3; 11 bases fit TRBD1. Germline CDR1 reads SEHNR; CDR2 reads FQNEAQ (reference sequence). The junction had 9 bases not matched to a gene; V was cut back by 5 bases and J by 5 bases. The CDR3 extends over 16 amino acids. The CDR3 sequence: CASSDPGQGVGDTQYF. The CDR3 nucleotides are TGTGCCAGCAGCGATCCGGGACAGGGGGTTGGAGATACGCAGTATTTT.

CDR3 protein: CSVEVQGAYEQYF. The CDR3 bases are TGCAGCGTTGAGGTTCAGGGGGCATACGAGCAGTACTTC. V and J are TRBV29-1 and TRBJ2-7, with 8 bases identical to TRBD1. V was clipped by 3 bases and J by 4 bases; unmatched bases: 5. This CDR3 region has 13 residues. CDR1 and CDR2 (germline): SQVTM, ANQGSEA.